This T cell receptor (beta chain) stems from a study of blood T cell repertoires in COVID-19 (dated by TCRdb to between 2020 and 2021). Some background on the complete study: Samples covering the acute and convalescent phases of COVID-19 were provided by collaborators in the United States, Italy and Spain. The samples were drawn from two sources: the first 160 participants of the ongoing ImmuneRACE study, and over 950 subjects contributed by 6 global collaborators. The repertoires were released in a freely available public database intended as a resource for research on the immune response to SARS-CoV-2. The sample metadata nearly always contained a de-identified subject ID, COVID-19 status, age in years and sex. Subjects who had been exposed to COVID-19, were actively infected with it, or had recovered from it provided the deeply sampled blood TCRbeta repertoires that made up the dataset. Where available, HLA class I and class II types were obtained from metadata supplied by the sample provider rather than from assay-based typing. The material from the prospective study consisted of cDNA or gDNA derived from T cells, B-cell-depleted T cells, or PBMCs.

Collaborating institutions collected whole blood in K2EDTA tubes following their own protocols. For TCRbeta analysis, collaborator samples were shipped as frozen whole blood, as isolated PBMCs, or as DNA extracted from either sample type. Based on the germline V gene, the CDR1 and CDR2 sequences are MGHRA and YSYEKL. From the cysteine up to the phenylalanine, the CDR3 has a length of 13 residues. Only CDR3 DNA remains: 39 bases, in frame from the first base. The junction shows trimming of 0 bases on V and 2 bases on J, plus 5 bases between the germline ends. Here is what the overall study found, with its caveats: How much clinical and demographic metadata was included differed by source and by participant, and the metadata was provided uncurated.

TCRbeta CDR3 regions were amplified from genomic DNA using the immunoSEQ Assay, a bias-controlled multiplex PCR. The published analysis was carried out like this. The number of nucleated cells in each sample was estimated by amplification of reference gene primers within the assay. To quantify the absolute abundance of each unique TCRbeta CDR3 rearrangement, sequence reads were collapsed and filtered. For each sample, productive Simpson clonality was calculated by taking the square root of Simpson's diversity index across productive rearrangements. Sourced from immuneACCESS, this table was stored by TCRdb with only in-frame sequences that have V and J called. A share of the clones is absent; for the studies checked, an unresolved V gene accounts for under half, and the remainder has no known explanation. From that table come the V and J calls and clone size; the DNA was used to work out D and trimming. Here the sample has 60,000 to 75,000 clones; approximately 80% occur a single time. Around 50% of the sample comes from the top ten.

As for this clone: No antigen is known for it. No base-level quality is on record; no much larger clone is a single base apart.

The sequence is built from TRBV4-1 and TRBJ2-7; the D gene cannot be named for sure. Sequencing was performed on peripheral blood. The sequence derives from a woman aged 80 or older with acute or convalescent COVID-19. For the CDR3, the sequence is CASSQDSTYEQYF. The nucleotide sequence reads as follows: TGCGCCAGCAGCCAAGATTCCACCTACGAGCAGTACTTC.